One T cell receptor (beta chain) is described in this entry. The specificity of this receptor is unknown. Base qualities are not recorded, but no much larger clone differs from it by a single base. The immunoSEQ Assay, a bias-controlled multiplex PCR, was used to amplify TCRbeta CDR3 regions from genomic DNA. The original pipeline was this. The number of nucleated cells in each sample was estimated from the amplification of reference gene primers within the assay. To quantify the absolute abundance of each unique TCRbeta CDR3 rearrangement, sequence reads were collapsed and filtered. For each sample, productive Simpson clonality was calculated by taking the square root of Simpson's diversity index across productive rearrangements. The immuneACCESS repertoire file appears here via TCRdb, limited to in-frame rearrangements. These files lack a portion of the clones; in checked studies, under half of the deficit traces to unresolved V genes, and the cause of the others is not known. V and J calls and clone size are given by that table; D and trimming were obtained from the DNA. A total of 300,000 or so clones appear in this sample, around 90% of them only once. Roughly 1.1% of the sample belongs to the ten largest clones.

V lost 2 bases and J lost 4 bases; the stretch between them is 9 bases long. The germline V gene yields MNHEY for CDR1 and SVGAGI for CDR2. The CDR3 contains 13 residues, cysteine and phenylalanine counted. Solely the CDR3 DNA is kept, with 39 bases framed from the first base. Participants in the prospective study were aged about 18 to 90 years, lived in approximately 26 United States geographic areas, and enrolled through a virtual design. In the prospective study, participants were assigned to cohorts based on the clinical history participants reported in a screening survey and a study questionnaire. Recovered participants in ImmuneRACE Cohort 3 were defined by two consecutive negative NP/OP PCR tests, clearance by a healthcare professional, or resolution of symptoms. In the prospective study, mobile phlebotomists collected whole blood, serum and a nasopharyngeal or oropharyngeal swab from each participant. Participants in the prospective study had the option to provide additional blood draws and questionnaires over a 2-month period. Prospective study blood samples were shipped either frozen or at room temperature before DNA extraction.

The data stem from a study of blood T cell repertoires in COVID-19 (dated by TCRdb to the early 2020s). In the study overall: Collaborator samples came from the United States, Italy and Spain and covered acute and convalescent phases of COVID-19. The material from the prospective study consisted of cDNA or gDNA derived from T cells, B-cell-depleted T cells, or PBMCs. Deeply sampled blood TCRbeta repertoires from subjects exposed to, actively infected with, or recovered from COVID-19 were included in the dataset. The repertoires were released in a freely available public database meant as a resource for research on the immune response to SARS-CoV-2. The samples were drawn from the first 160 participants of the ongoing ImmuneRACE study and from some 1,300 subjects provided by 6 global collaborators. Sample metadata almost always included a de-identified subject ID, COVID-19 status, age in years and sex. Where HLA class I and class II types were available, the types were taken from metadata supplied by the sample provider, not from assay-based typing. General conclusions and limits of the study: The quantity of clinical and demographic metadata differed by source and by participant and was supplied without curation.

The clonotype originates from a woman aged 30 to 39 who had recovered from COVID-19. The material sequenced was PBMCs or T cells enriched from blood (not recorded which). The chain joins TRBV6-5 to TRBJ2-7; the D gene is unclear. The CDR3 sequence is CASSYAESYEQYF. Here is the DNA: TGTGCCAGCAGTTACGCAGAATCGTACGAGCAGTACTTC.